This T cell receptor beta chain was retrieved from a study of STAT3 mutations in large granular lymphocyte leukemia. About this clone: The antigen remains undetermined.

This table comes from immunoSEQ multiplex PCR, and its TCRdb copy is limited to in-frame clones, with some not included. The table lists about 2,100 clones, more than 55% of them singletons. The junction had 12 bases not matched to a gene; V was cut back by 3 bases and J by 5 bases. The CDR3 sequence is 17 residues long. Germline CDR1 and CDR2: KGHSH and LQKENI. The study's findings and limits: Every T-cell large granular lymphocyte leukemia patient had at least one immunodominant TCR beta clonotype.

This chain connects TRBV18 to TRBJ2-3; 9 bases are a match to TRBD2. Sequenced sample: peripheral blood mononuclear cells. This receptor was obtained from a man in his 60s with T-cell large granular lymphocyte leukemia. Some clones in this sample may be carry-over from other donors' samples. The CDR3 spells CASSPPKAGGGGDTQYF. CDR3 sequence (DNA): TGTGCCAGCTCACCCCCCAAAGCGGGGGGAGGGGGAGATACGCAGTATTTT.